This entry lists 30 T cell receptor beta chains sequenced from one sample in a study of CD8 T cells in Susac syndrome. cDNA came from about 0.46 to 1 ug RNA primed by random hexamers. Using its own MiXCR run on the immunoSEQ multiplex PCR reads, TCRdb lists one record per CDR3 protein. Here the sample spans about 120,000 distinct CDR3 sequences, 80% to 95% being singletons. The sequenced material came from CD8+ T cells from PBMCs. These receptor sequences come from a human donor in good health.

The rearrangement uses TRBV29-1 and TRBJ1-1; D remains ambiguous. The ends were cut back, 7 bases at V and 10 bases at J, with 16 bases in the middle. Germline assignment: CDR1 SQVTM and CDR2 ANQGSEA. The length of the CDR3 is 11 residues. This CDR3 is CSGRETVGAFF. CDR3 in DNA: TGCAGCGGTCGGGAGACTGTGGGAGCTTTCTTT.

The chain links TRBV2 to TRBJ2-5, with 11 bases that match TRBD2. The trim removed 7 bases at V and 9 bases at J, leaving 10 bases unmatched. The CDR3 loop spans 14 amino acids. Germline V gene sequence: CDR1 SNHLY, CDR2 FYNNEI. The CDR3 DNA is TGTGCCAGCACTCTAGGGACTAGCGGCGGGTCCCAGTACTTC. Translation gives CASTLGTSGGSQYF.

The chain joins TRBV20-1 to TRBJ2-2; TRBD1 matches 8 bases. Germline lookup yields CDR1 DFQATT and CDR2 SNEGSKA (reference sequence). V shed 5 bases, J shed 1 base, and the junction held 6 bases outside the gene matches. The CDR3 contains 15 residues. CDR3 in DNA: TGCAGTGCTGAGACAGGGGAAGAGAACACCGGGGAGCTGTTTTTT. Amino acids: CSAETGEENTGELFF.

In its sample, this clonotype was seen once. The chain is built from TRBV13 and TRBJ1-6; D perhaps matches TRBD1 (5 bases). The CDR3 length is 16 residues. The germline V gene encodes CDR1 PRHDT and CDR2 FYEKMQ (reference sequence). V gave up 7 bases and J gave up 4 bases, with 17 bases separating them. The chain's CDR3 is CASTPGGGKYNSPLHF. In DNA form, the CDR3 reads TGTGCCAGCACCCCGGGCGGGGGAAAGTATAATTCACCCCTCCACTTT.

The chain uses TRBV12-3 or TRBV12-4 and TRBJ2-3, with 7 bases fitting TRBD2. The ends lost 3 bases at V and 3 bases at J; junction bases unmatched: 6. CDR3 size: 15 residues. DNA for the CDR3: TGTGCCAGCAGTTTTTGGGGGGGAGAAACAGATACGCAGTATTTT. This gives the protein CASSFWGGETDTQYF.

This clonotype has just one count. This sequence joins TRBV29-1 and TRBJ2-5; 7 bases agree with TRBD2. V shed 7 bases and J 7 bases; nucleotides not matched to a gene: 15. CDR3 length equals 14 residues. Germline assignment: CDR1 SQVTM and CDR2 ANQGSEA. The CDR3 coding sequence is TGCAGCGGGAGGGAGGGGACCGGAAGGGCGACCCAGTACTTC. This encodes CSGREGTGRATQYF.

The CDR3 DNA follows: TGCGCCAGCAGCCGGACGGGAGACCACTACGAGCAGTACTTC. Residues: CASSRTGDHYEQYF. The chain recombines TRBV5-1 with TRBJ2-7, with D perhaps TRBD2 (6 bases). The V end was cut by 4 bases, the J end by 3 bases, with 14 bases between. The V gene's germline CDR1 is SGHRS and CDR2 YFSETQ. The CDR3 loop spans 14 amino acids.

The chain has TRBV12-3 or TRBV12-4 and TRBJ1-1; unclear D gene. The CDR3 runs to 13 residues. V lost 5 bases and J 0 bases, leaving 7 bases between the germline ends. The chain's CDR3 is CASSPALNTEAFF. The DNA for the CDR3 is TGTGCCAGCAGTCCAGCCTTGAACACTGAAGCTTTCTTT.

J is TRBJ2-5 and V is TRBV19; 14 bases map to TRBD2. From germline, CDR1 is LNHDA and CDR2 SQIVND (reference sequence). There are 16 residues in the CDR3. V was pared by 6 bases and J by 10 bases, with 13 bases of the junction left unmatched. The DNA of the CDR3 is TGTGCCAGTAGCGCGGGACTAGCGGGAGTCTTTAGGGACCAGTACTTC. Its protein is CASSAGLAGVFRDQYF.

V usage is TRBV10-3 and J usage is TRBJ2-1; 9 bases match TRBD2. J gave up 0 bases and V 2 bases, and 8 bases lay outside the gene matches. Germline values: CDR1 ENHRY, CDR2 SYGVKD. The CDR3 runs to 18 residues. The CDR3 reads CAISETASGTSSYNEQFF. Written as DNA, the CDR3 is TGTGCCATCAGTGAGACGGCTAGCGGGACTAGCTCCTACAATGAGCAGTTCTTC.

V and J are TRBV30 and TRBJ1-3; D may be TRBD1 (5 bases). The V end lost 4 bases, the J end lost 3 bases, and 13 bases lay between the germline ends. CDR1 is GTSNPN, CDR2 SVGIG, per germline (reference sequence). The CDR3 has 14 amino acids. CDR3 amino acids: CAWNFQGIGNTIYF. The CDR3 nucleotides read TGTGCCTGGAACTTTCAGGGAATTGGAAACACCATATATTTT.

The chain uses TRBV27 and TRBJ2-7; D remains ambiguous. Germline-derived CDR1 and CDR2 are MNHEY and SMNVEV (reference sequence). V lost 0 bases to trimming and J lost 3 bases, with 6 bases between them. The CDR3 totals 13 residues. Here the CDR3 reads CASSLSLGYEQYF. CDR3 DNA: TGTGCCAGCAGTTTATCGTTAGGCTACGAGCAGTACTTC.

The chain combines TRBV4-3 with TRBJ2-6; 7 bases agree with TRBD2. Trimming cost V 3 bases and J 3 bases; bases outside gene matches: 8. The CDR3 loop spans 17 amino acids. Germline V gene data show CDR1 as LGHNA and CDR2 as YSLEER. This CDR3 reads CASSHSGTGGGANVLTF. DNA for the CDR3: TGCGCCAGCAGCCATTCCGGGACGGGGGGTGGGGCCAACGTCCTGACTTTC.

V and J are TRBV18 and TRBJ1-2; D gene unclear. V dropped 2 bases and J dropped 0 bases, with 4 bases sitting between them. The CDR3 length is 13 residues. The V gene's germline CDR1 is KGHSH and CDR2 LQKENI. The DNA for the CDR3 is TGTGCCAGCTCACCAGCTCCTAACTATGGCTACACCTTC. Protein: CASSPAPNYGYTF.

The rearrangement joins TRBV24-1 to TRBJ1-2; D is perhaps TRBD1 (5 bases). V lost 4 bases and J 7 bases, leaving 12 bases between the germline ends. The CDR3 is made up of 13 amino acids. Germline V lookup: CDR1 KGHDR, CDR2 SFDVKD. CDR3 sequence reads: CATSDQRGSGYTF. The CDR3 bases are TGTGCCACCAGTGACCAGCGGGGGTCTGGCTACACCTTC.

The chain uses TRBV5-1 and TRBJ1-2, with 7 bases matching TRBD1. The CDR3 is 15 amino acids. Trimming took 4 bases from V and 0 from J; bases not matched to a gene: 6. Germline CDR1 is SGHRS and CDR2 is YFSETQ. In nucleotides, the CDR3 is TGCGCCAGCAGCCCCGAGGGGGCTACTAACTATGGCTACACCTTC. Its protein product is CASSPEGATNYGYTF.

The J gene is TRBJ2-6, the V gene TRBV3-1; the match to TRBD1 covers 10 bases. Per germline, CDR1 LGHDT and CDR2 YNNKEL (reference sequence). With V trimmed by 0 bases and J by 1 base, 9 bases remained unmatched. This CDR3 contains 20 residues. In DNA, the CDR3 is TGTGCCAGCAGCCAAGATCTTAGACAGGGGGCTCGGTCTGGGGCCAACGTCCTGACTTTC. Translated: CASSQDLRQGARSGANVLTF.

The rearrangement joins TRBV7-2 to TRBJ2-5; the D is unclear. Trimming left V 3 bases short and J 5 bases short, with 13 bases between. Germline assignment: CDR1 SGHTA and CDR2 FQGNSA. This CDR3 region has 14 residues. For the CDR3, the DNA is TGTGCCAGCAGCTTTTTTGGCCAAGCGGAGACCCAGTACTTC. Its protein product is CASSFFGQAETQYF.

The genes are TRBV29-1 and TRBJ2-3; 7 bases fit TRBD1. The CDR3 has 14 residues. CDR1 and CDR2 from the germline V gene are SQVTM and ANQGSEA. The junction had 8 bases not matched to a gene; V was cut back by 6 bases and J by 2 bases. The CDR3 loop reads CSVTTGAHTDTQYF. The CDR3, as DNA: TGCAGCGTCACTACAGGGGCCCACACAGATACGCAGTATTTT.

This chain uses TRBV19 with TRBJ2-1, with no clear D. CDR3 length equals 14 residues. Trimming removed 3 bases at V and 9 bases at J, with 15 bases between. Germline CDR1 is LNHDA and CDR2 is SQIVND (reference sequence). The CDR3 coding sequence is TGTGCCAGTAGTATGAGGACGCCCCGTCCTGAGCAGTTCTTC. As protein: CASSMRTPRPEQFF.

The CDR3: CASRLQSRGDTEAFF. In DNA form, the CDR3 reads TGTGCCAGTAGGCTCCAGTCTAGAGGGGACACTGAAGCTTTCTTT. The chain recombines TRBV19 with TRBJ1-1; D is perhaps TRBD1 (5 bases). In germline, CDR1 is LNHDA, CDR2 SQIVND (reference sequence). V was pared by 6 bases and J by 3 bases, with 17 bases between. This CDR3 comprises 15 residues.

The chain recombines TRBV20-1 with TRBJ2-2; D gene unclear. V dropped 5 bases and J dropped 3 bases, with 7 bases sitting between them. In germline, CDR1 is DFQATT, CDR2 SNEGSKA (reference sequence). CDR3 length: 12 residues. The CDR3 here is CSAERDTGELFF. CDR3 DNA: TGCAGTGCTGAGCGAGACACCGGGGAGCTGTTTTTT.

In nucleotides, the CDR3 is TGTGCCAGCGAACTTTCTGGACCTGGGACTGAAGCTTTCTTT. Its protein product is CASELSGPGTEAFF. V and J are TRBV6-2 or TRBV6-3 and TRBJ1-1; D call uncertain. Germline V gives CDR1 MNHEY, CDR2 SVGEGT. The CDR3 totals 14 residues. Trimming took 8 bases from V and 5 from J, leaving 18 bases between them.

The V and J genes are TRBV14 and TRBJ2-5; D is undetermined. This CDR3 contains 19 residues. The V end lost 2 bases, the J end lost 5 bases, and 27 bases lay between the germline ends. Germline V gene lookup returns CDR1 SGHDN and CDR2 FVKESK. The CDR3 DNA reads as TGTGCCAGCAGCCAAACTGAGTCAGCCACGACCATTCTATGGGAGACCCAGTACTTC. It specifies CASSQTESATTILWETQYF.

This rearrangement joins TRBV29-1 to TRBJ1-1; D is unresolved. V was cut by 5 bases and J by 1 base, with 11 bases left in between. The germline gives CDR1 SQVTM, CDR2 ANQGSEA. The CDR3 runs 13 residues. CDR3 bases: TGCAGCGTTTGGGTGTCTTCGAACACTGAAGCTTTCTTT. This sequence encodes CSVWVSSNTEAFF.

J is TRBJ2-5 and V is TRBV29-1; 8 bases are shared with TRBD2. The CDR3 length is 15 residues. V lost 6 bases to trimming and J lost 5 bases; unmatched junction nucleotides: 14. Looked up from germline, CDR1 is SQVTM and CDR2 is ANQGSEA. CDR3 coding DNA: TGCAGCGTCGGCCATGGACTAGCCCGAGGGGAGACCCAGTACTTC. It encodes CSVGHGLARGETQYF. The whole variable domain, remainder taken from reference TRBV29-1 and TRBJ2-5, is SAVISQKPSRDICQRGTSLTIQCQVDSQVTMMFWYRQQPGQSLTLIATANQGSEATYESGFVIDKFPISRPNLTFSTLTVSNMSPEDSSIYLCSVGHGLARGETQYFGPGTRLLVL.

The DNA of the CDR3 is TGCGCCAGCAGCGTCCTTGGGGACTATGGCTACACCTTC. This gives the protein CASSVLGDYGYTF. V gene TRBV23-1 combines with J gene TRBJ1-2; no definite D call. TRBV23-1 is an ORF, with its function uncertain. This CDR3 comprises 13 residues. The germline V and J ends were trimmed by 6 bases and 3 bases, with 11 bases remaining between them.

This sequence joins TRBV29-1 and TRBJ2-3, with 13 bases fitting TRBD2. Germline assignment: CDR1 SQVTM and CDR2 ANQGSEA. J was trimmed by 6 bases and V by 5 bases; bases with no gene match: 8. CDR3 length equals 15 residues. CDR3 sequence reads: CSVPRTSGGLDTQYF. The CDR3 nucleotides are TGCAGCGTTCCGAGGACTAGCGGGGGCTTGGATACGCAGTATTTT.

This rearrangement joins TRBV29-1 to TRBJ1-6, with TRBD1 identical over 8 bases. The CDR3 runs to 15 residues. The V gene's germline CDR1 is SQVTM and CDR2 ANQGSEA. V lost 7 bases and J lost 13; bases outside the gene matches: 18. CDR3 region: CSDPGDQDRADPLHF. CDR3 DNA: TGCAGCGACCCCGGGGATCAGGACAGGGCTGATCCCCTCCACTTT.

This sequence joins TRBV15 and TRBJ2-1, with 14 nucleotides matching TRBD2. This CDR3 spans 16 amino acids. Germline V gives CDR1 LNHNV, CDR2 YYDKDF (reference sequence). Unmatched junction bases numbered 3, after V lost 1 base and J lost 7 bases. The CDR3 nucleotides read TGTGCCACCAGCAGAGGGGGGACTAGCGGGAGAAATGAGCAGTTCTTC. This sequence encodes CATSRGGTSGRNEQFF.